Sequencing of this TCR beta chain was carried out in a study of CD8+ T cells in alopecia areata. This clone was observed a handful of times. V was cut by 5 bases and J by 6 bases, with 9 bases left in between. CDR3 length: 11 residues. Germline CDR1 and CDR2: SGHKS and YYEKEE (reference sequence). Extraction and reverse transcription of RNA yielded cDNA as the sequencing template. Profiled with immunoSEQ multiplex PCR; TCRdb holds only in-frame clones, not every one. The repertoire has fewer than 250,000 clones, around two fifths of them found once; the top ten carry about 0.48%. The treatment was: oral pan-JAK inhibitor, 5-10 mg twice daily. Peripheral blood and lesional scalp punch biopsies came from alopecia areata patients. The authors sorted CD4+ and CD8+ T cells from PBMCs.

The source of this sequence is a human donor with alopecia areata. The V and J genes are TRBV5-5 and TRBJ2-7; D possibly corresponds to TRBD1 (6 bases). Sequenced material: CD4+ T cells sorted from blood, taken at approximately week 34, from a patient treated with tofacitinib. The CDR3 DNA reads TGTGCCAGCAGGGACAGTGGCGAGCAGTACTTC. It encodes CASRDSGEQYF.